The present entry profiles one T cell receptor beta chain with its context. Its antigen is still unknown. Each donor was nominally healthy when sampled (though unrecorded immune exposures were likely). This sample was taken from a study of cytomegalovirus exposure and HLA in healthy donors. Regarding the study as a whole: About 87% or about 30% of the time was how often most TCR beta V segments were productive, according to an earlier analysis.

Primers included in the PCR were 60 Vbeta and 13 Jbeta primers. Profiled with immunoSEQ multiplex PCR; TCRdb holds only in-frame clones, not every one. This sample's table reports some 75,000 clones. Germline-derived CDR1 and CDR2 are SGHNT and YENEEA. Trimming shortened V by 1 base and J by 5 bases, and 10 bases separated the two germline ends. The CDR3 is 14 residues long. The sequence came from a man aged 35-49 years in good health and CMV-seronegative. The chain combines TRBV11-3 with TRBJ2-3, with D possibly matching TRBD1 (5 bases). Sequencing input: PBMCs. The CDR3 protein is CASSLVVGVDTQYF. The CDR3 DNA reads as TGTGCCAGCAGCTTAGTCGTAGGGGTAGATACGCAGTATTTT.